The rows below give T cell receptor beta chains drawn from one sample of a study of T cell responses to AZD1222 COVID-19 vaccine. Clones were read by immunoSEQ multiplex PCR, and TCRdb kept only the in-frame ones, dropping some. The table has 120,000 or so clones, approximately 85% seen once. The material sequenced was peripheral blood, taken on day 0 of AZD1222 vaccination. These receptors were collected from an adult in good health. Both conserved end residues are part of each CDR3. D genes are given only for firm matches. Size is stated for part of the rows, as once, few or many counts, or as a class when the clone is expanded.

J	size	D	V	CDR3	DNA
TRBJ1-2	-	TRBD1	TRBV7-2	CASSLQGVWGNYGYTF	TGTGCCAGCAGCCTACAGGGGGTATGGGGTAACTATGGCTACACCTTC
TRBJ1-6	-	-	TRBV5-5	CASSLDGGRGSPLHF	TGTGCCAGCAGCTTGGATGGGGGTAGGGGTTCACCCCTCCACTTT
TRBJ1-3	-	TRBD1	TRBV28	CASSFTGQGRNTIYF	TGTGCCAGCAGTTTTACCGGACAGGGGAGAAACACCATATATTTT
TRBJ1-2	-	-	TRBV7-8	CASSLATANYGYTF	TGTGCCAGCAGCTTAGCGACTGCTAACTATGGCTACACCTTC
TRBJ2-3	once	-	TRBV6-5	CASSYSMGITDTQYF	TGTGCCAGCAGTTACTCGATGGGGATCACAGATACGCAGTATTTT
TRBJ2-7	once	-	TRBV14	CASSPVPTEQYF	TGTGCCAGCAGCCCCGTTCCGACCGAGCAGTACTTC
TRBJ2-1	-	-	TRBV6-5	CASSRTVYNEQFF	TGTGCCAGCAGCCGGACAGTGTACAATGAGCAGTTCTTC
TRBJ2-1	-	TRBD2	TRBV6-2/TRBV6-3	CASSYNPGLADYNEQFF	TGTGCCAGCAGTTATAACCCCGGACTAGCGGACTACAATGAGCAGTTCTTC
TRBJ2-7	once	TRBD1	TRBV6-6	CASSYSGTGITYEQYF	TGTGCCAGCAGTTACTCCGGGACAGGGATTACCTACGAGCAGTACTTC
TRBJ2-1	-	-	TRBV19	CASSISGLSINEQFF	TGTGCCAGTAGTATATCTGGACTAAGTATCAATGAGCAGTTCTTC
TRBJ2-4	-	TRBD1	TRBV19	CASSIVGLGQVGNIQYF	TGTGCCAGTAGTATAGTAGGTCTTGGACAGGTAGGAAACATTCAGTACTTC
TRBJ1-5	-	TRBD1	TRBV4-2	CASSQDPLTGGAVQPQHF	TGTGCCAGCAGCCAAGATCCGTTAACAGGGGGCGCGGTTCAGCCCCAGCATTTT
TRBJ1-6	-	-	TRBV6-5	CASVGPFNSPLHF	TGTGCCAGCGTGGGACCTTTCAATTCACCCCTCCACTTT
TRBJ2-2	-	-	TRBV7-3	CASSSTGEITGELFF	TGTGCCAGCAGCTCGACGGGGGAGATCACCGGGGAGCTGTTTTTT
TRBJ2-2	once	TRBD2	TRBV13	CAIRGLALAGELFF	TGTGCCATCAGAGGACTAGCCCTAGCCGGGGAGCTGTTTTTT
TRBJ2-1	-	TRBD2	TRBV7-3	CASSFSGTSGMNEQFF	TGTGCCAGCAGCTTCTCCGGGACTAGCGGGATGAATGAGCAGTTCTTC
TRBJ1-1	-	-	TRBV27	CASTSGFEAFF	TGTGCCAGCACCTCAGGGTTTGAAGCTTTCTTT
TRBJ1-1	once	TRBD1	TRBV11-1	CASSWGQTTEAFF	TGTGCCAGCAGCTGGGGACAGACCACTGAAGCTTTCTTT
TRBJ2-5	-	TRBD2	TRBV7-9	CASSLVGSGKLETQYF	TGTGCCAGCAGCTTAGTAGGTAGCGGGAAGTTAGAGACCCAGTACTTC
TRBJ1-1	-	-	TRBV5-4	CASSYGLEAFF	TGTGCCAGCAGCTACGGACTCGAAGCTTTCTTT
TRBJ1-3	-	-	TRBV30	CAWSAPLRSGNTIYF	TGTGCCTGGAGTGCCCCTTTGCGCTCTGGAAACACCATATATTTT
TRBJ1-1	-	TRBD1	TRBV9	CASSTPRGPDTEAFF	TGTGCCAGCAGCACCCCCAGGGGGCCGGACACTGAAGCTTTCTTT
TRBJ1-1	-	-	TRBV7-9	CASSFGLGGTEAFF	TGTGCCAGCAGCTTCGGCCTGGGGGGAACTGAAGCTTTCTTT
TRBJ1-4	-	TRBD1	TRBV29-1	CSVAGTGFLSTNEKLFF	TGCAGCGTCGCCGGGACAGGGTTCCTTTCAACTAATGAAAAACTGTTTTTT
TRBJ2-7	once	TRBD2	TRBV7-2	CASSLEGREIINEQYF	TGTGCCAGCAGTCTCGAGGGGCGGGAGATTATCAACGAGCAGTACTTC
TRBJ2-1	-	-	TRBV5-1	CASSLEGGPYNEQFF	TGCGCCAGCAGCTTGGAGGGGGGGCCCTACAATGAGCAGTTCTTC
TRBJ2-7	-	-	TRBV30	CAWSPGIYEQYF	TGTGCCTGGAGTCCCGGGATCTACGAGCAGTACTTC
TRBJ2-7	-	-	TRBV4-1	CASSQVGGRIYEQYF	TGCGCCAGCAGCCAAGTAGGGGGGCGCATCTACGAGCAGTACTTC
TRBJ2-2	-	TRBD2	TRBV30	CAWSSGLAGAGELFF	TGTGCCTGGAGTTCGGGACTAGCGGGAGCCGGGGAGCTGTTTTTT
TRBJ2-3	-	TRBD1	TRBV5-4	CASRPGTGGLDTQYF	TGTGCCAGCAGACCCGGGACAGGGGGCTTGGATACGCAGTATTTT
TRBJ2-5	-	-	TRBV21-1	CASSTRGDQETQYF	TGTGCCAGCAGCACGCGGGGGGATCAAGAGACCCAGTACTTC
TRBJ1-1	-	-	TRBV27	CASSINRDGEAFF	TGTGCCAGCAGCATAAACAGGGACGGTGAAGCTTTCTTT
TRBJ1-4	-	-	TRBV5-1	CASSSGGSTNEKLFF	TGCGCCAGCAGCTCCGGCGGGTCAACTAATGAAAAACTGTTTTTT
TRBJ2-5	-	-	TRBV4-2	CASSQVGEGAYQETQYF	TGTGCCAGCAGCCAAGTGGGGGAGGGGGCATACCAAGAGACCCAGTACTTC
TRBJ2-7	once	-	TRBV30	CACGGNIYEQYF	TGTGCCTGCGGCGGGAATATCTACGAGCAGTACTTC
TRBJ1-5	-	-	TRBV6-5	CASSPRAGNQPQHF	TGTGCCAGCAGTCCTCGGGCAGGCAATCAGCCCCAGCATTTT
TRBJ2-5	-	-	TRBV30	CAWSGERWAQYF	TGTGCCTGGAGTGGCGAGCGATGGGCCCAGTACTTC
TRBJ2-5	-	TRBD2	TRBV24-1	CATTSLLAAPRETQYF	TGTGCCACCACCAGCTTACTAGCGGCACCACGAGAGACCCAGTACTTC
TRBJ1-1	-	TRBD1	TRBV6-5	CASTRDREAFF	TGTGCCAGTACCCGGGACAGGGAAGCTTTCTTT
TRBJ2-7	-	-	TRBV4-1	CASSQDRSYEQYF	TGCGCCAGCAGCCAAGATCGTAGTTACGAGCAGTACTTC
TRBJ2-1	-	TRBD2	TRBV12-5	CASGLMTSGYNEQFF	TGTGCTAGTGGTTTGATGACTAGCGGTTACAATGAGCAGTTCTTC
TRBJ1-6	-	-	TRBV10-3	CAISDDRINSPLHF	TGTGCCATCAGTGACGACAGGATCAATTCACCCCTCCACTTT
TRBJ1-2	-	-	TRBV4-1	CASSPLGYGYTF	TGCGCCAGCAGCCCTCTTGGCTATGGCTACACCTTC
TRBJ2-7	-	-	TRBV15	CATSRVSGPDSWEQYF	TGTGCCACCAGCAGAGTCTCGGGCCCCGACTCGTGGGAGCAGTACTTC
TRBJ1-2	-	-	TRBV9	CASSVMGTTYGYTF	TGTGCCAGCAGCGTAATGGGGACCACCTATGGCTACACCTTC
TRBJ1-2	once	-	TRBV6-5	CATRKGQNGYTF	TGTGCCACCAGAAAAGGACAGAATGGCTACACCTTC
TRBJ2-3	-	-	TRBV11-3	CASNRRDTDTQYF	TGTGCCAGCAACCGACGAGATACAGATACGCAGTATTTT
TRBJ2-1	once	-	TRBV2	CASASASQFF	TGTGCCAGCGCGTCCGCCTCTCAGTTCTTC
TRBJ1-4	-	-	TRBV7-9	CASSLGSQATNEKLFF	TGTGCCAGCAGCTTAGGCTCACAAGCAACTAATGAAAAACTGTTTTTT
TRBJ2-5	-	-	TRBV5-1	CASSNPQGWFGTGETQYF	TGCGCCAGCAGTAATCCGCAGGGTTGGTTCGGGACGGGAGAGACCCAGTACTTC